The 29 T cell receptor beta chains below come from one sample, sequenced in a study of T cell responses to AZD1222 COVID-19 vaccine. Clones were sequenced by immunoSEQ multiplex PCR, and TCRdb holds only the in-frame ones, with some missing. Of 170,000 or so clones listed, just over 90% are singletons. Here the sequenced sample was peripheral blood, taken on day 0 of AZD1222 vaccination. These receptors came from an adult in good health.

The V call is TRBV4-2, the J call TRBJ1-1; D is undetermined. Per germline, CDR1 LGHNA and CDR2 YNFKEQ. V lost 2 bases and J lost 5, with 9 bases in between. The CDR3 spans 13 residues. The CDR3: CASSQTFGTEAFF. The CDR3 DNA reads TGTGCCAGCAGCCAAACCTTCGGGACTGAAGCTTTCTTT.

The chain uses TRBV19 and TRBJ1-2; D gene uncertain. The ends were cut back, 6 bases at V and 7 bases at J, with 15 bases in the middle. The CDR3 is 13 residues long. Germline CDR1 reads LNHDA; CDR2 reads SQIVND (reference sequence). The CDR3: CASSHPEDIGYTF. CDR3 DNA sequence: TGTGCCAGTAGCCACCCAGAGGATATTGGCTACACCTTC.

DNA for the CDR3: TGCGCCAGCAGCTTAACCGGGACTCGCAGCACAGATACGCAGTATTTT. It codes for CASSLTGTRSTDTQYF. This sequence joins TRBV5-1 and TRBJ2-3, with D possibly TRBD2 on 6 matching bases. Germline CDR1 is SGHRS and CDR2 is YFSETQ. This CDR3 spans 16 amino acids. V was clipped by 2 bases and J by 0 bases, with 13 bases between them.

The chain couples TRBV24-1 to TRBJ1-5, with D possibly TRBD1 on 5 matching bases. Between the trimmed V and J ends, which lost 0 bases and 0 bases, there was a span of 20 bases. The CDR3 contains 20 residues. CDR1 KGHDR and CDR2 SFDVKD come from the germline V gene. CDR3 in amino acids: CATSDLPAVGGEGSNQPQHF. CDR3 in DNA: TGTGCCACCAGTGATTTGCCCGCTGTGGGGGGGGAGGGTAGCAATCAGCCCCAGCATTTT.

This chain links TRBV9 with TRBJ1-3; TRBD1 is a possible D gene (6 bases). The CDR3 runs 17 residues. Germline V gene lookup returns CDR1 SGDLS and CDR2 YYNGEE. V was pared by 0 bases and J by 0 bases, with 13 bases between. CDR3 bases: TGTGCCAGCAGCGTAGCAGCAACAGGGATCTCTGGAAACACCATATATTTT. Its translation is CASSVAATGISGNTIYF.

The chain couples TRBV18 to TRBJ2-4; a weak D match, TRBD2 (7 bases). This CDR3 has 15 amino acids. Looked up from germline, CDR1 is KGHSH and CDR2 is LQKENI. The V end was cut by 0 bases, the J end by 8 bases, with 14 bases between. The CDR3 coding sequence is TGTGCCAGCTCACCACCGACGAGGGGGGGGGACATTCAGTACTTC. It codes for CASSPPTRGGDIQYF.

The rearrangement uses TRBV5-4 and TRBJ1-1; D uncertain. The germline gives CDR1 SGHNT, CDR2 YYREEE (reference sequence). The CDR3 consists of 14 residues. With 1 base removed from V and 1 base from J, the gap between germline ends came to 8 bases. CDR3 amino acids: CASSLPQTNTEAFF. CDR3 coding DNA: TGTGCCAGCAGCTTGCCCCAGACGAACACTGAAGCTTTCTTT.

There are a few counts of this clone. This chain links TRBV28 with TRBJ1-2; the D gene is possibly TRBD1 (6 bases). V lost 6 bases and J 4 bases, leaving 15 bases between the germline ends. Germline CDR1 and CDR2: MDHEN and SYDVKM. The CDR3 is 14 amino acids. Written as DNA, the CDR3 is TGTGCCAGCAGCATTAACACAGGGTCCTATGGCTACACCTTC. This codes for CASSINTGSYGYTF.

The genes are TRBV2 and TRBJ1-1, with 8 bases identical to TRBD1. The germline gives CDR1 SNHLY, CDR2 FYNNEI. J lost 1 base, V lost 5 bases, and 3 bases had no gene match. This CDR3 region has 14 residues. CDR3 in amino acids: CASSRTGRNTEAFF. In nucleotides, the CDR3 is TGTGCCAGCAGTCGGACAGGGAGGAACACTGAAGCTTTCTTT.

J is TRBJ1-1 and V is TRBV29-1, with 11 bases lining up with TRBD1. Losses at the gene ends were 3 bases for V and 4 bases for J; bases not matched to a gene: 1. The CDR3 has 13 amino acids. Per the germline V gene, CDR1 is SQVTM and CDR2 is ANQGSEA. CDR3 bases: TGCAGCGTTGAGGGACAGGGGGGCACTGAAGCTTTCTTT. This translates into CSVEGQGGTEAFF.

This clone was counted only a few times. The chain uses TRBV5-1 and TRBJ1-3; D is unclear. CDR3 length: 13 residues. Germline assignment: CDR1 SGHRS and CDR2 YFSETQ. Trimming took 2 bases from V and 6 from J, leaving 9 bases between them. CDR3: CASSFGGPNTIYF. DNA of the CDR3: TGCGCCAGCAGCTTCGGTGGGCCAAACACCATATATTTT.

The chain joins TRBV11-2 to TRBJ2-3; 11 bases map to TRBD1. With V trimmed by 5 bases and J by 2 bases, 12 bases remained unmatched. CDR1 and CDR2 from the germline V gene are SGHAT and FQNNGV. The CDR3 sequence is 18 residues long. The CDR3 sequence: CASSPVEGQGAVTDTQYF. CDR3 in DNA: TGTGCCAGCAGCCCGGTCGAAGGACAGGGGGCGGTCACAGATACGCAGTATTTT.

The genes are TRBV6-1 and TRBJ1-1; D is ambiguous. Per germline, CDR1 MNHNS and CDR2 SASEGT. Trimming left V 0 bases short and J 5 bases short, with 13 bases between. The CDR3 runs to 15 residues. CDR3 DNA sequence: TGTGCCAGCAGTGAAGCAAGAACGAGGGAGACTGAAGCTTTCTTT. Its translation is CASSEARTRETEAFF.

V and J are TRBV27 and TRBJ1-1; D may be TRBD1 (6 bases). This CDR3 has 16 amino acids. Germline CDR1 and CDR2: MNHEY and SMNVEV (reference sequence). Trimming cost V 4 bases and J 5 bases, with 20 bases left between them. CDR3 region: CASSSDLTGGGTEAFF. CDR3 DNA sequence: TGTGCCAGCAGTTCAGATCTTACCGGGGGCGGGACTGAAGCTTTCTTT.

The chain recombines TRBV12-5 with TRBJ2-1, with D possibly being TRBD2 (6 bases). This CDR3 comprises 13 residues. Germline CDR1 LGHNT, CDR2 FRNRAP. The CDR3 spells CPSSGVPSNEQFF. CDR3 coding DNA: TGTCCGAGTAGCGGAGTCCCCAGCAATGAGCAGTTCTTC.

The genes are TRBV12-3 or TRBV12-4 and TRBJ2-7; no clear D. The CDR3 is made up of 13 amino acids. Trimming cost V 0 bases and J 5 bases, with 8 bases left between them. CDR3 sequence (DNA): TGTGCCAGCAGTTTAGCGCTTCCCCACGAGCAGTACTTC. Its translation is CASSLALPHEQYF.

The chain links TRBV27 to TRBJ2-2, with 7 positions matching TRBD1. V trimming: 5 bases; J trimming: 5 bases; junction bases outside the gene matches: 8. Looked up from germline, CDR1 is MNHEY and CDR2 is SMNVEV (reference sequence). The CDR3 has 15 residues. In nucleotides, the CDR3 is TGTGCCAGCAGTCCCAGACAGGGCTGGACCGGGGAGCTGTTTTTT. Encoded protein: CASSPRQGWTGELFF.

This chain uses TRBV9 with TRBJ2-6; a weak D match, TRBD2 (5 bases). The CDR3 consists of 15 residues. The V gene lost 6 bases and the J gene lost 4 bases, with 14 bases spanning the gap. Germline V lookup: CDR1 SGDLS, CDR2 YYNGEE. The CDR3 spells CASTLGSLGANVLTF. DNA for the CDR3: TGTGCCAGCACCCTAGGGAGTCTGGGGGCCAACGTCCTGACTTTC.

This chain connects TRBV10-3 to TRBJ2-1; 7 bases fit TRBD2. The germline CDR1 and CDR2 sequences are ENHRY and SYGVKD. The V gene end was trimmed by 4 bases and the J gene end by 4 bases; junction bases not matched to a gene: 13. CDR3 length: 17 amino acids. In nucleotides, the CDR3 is TGTGCCATCAGTGCTCAAACGGGGGGAGCTTTATACAATGAGCAGTTCTTC. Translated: CAISAQTGGALYNEQFF.

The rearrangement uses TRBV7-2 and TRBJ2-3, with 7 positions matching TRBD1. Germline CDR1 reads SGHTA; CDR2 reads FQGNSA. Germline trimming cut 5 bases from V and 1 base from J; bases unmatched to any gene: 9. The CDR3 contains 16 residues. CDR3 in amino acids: CASSLLDRRGTDTQYF. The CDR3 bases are TGTGCCAGCAGCCTCTTGGACAGGAGAGGCACAGATACGCAGTATTTT.

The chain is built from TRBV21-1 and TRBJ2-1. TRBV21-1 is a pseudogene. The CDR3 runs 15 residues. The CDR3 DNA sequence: TGTGCCAGCAGCCGTCCGGGACGCTCCTACAATGAGCAGTTCTTC. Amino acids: CASSRPGRSYNEQFF.

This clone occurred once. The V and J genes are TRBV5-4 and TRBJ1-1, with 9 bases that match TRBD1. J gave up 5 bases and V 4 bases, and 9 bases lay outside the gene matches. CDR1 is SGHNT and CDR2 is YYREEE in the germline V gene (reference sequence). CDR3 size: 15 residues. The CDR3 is CASSPPGTGLTEAFF. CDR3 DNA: TGTGCCAGCAGCCCACCAGGGACAGGGCTGACTGAAGCTTTCTTT. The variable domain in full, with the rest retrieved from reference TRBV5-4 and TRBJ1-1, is ETGVTQSPTHLIKTRGQQVTLRCSSQSGHNTVSWYQQALGQGPQFIFQYYREEENGRGNFPPRFSGLQFPNYSSELNVNALELDDSALYLCASSPPGTGLTEAFFGQGTRLTVV.

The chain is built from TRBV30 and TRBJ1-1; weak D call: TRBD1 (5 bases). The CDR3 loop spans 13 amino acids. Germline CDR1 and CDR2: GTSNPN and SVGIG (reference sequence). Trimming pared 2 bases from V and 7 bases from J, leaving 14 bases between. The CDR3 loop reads CAWSRKGLVEAFF. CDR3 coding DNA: TGTGCCTGGAGTCGCAAGGGGCTGGTTGAAGCTTTCTTT.

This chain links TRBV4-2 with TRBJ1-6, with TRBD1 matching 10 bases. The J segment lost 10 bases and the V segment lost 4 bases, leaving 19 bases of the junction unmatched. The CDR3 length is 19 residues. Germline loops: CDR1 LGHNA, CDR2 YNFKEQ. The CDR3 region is CASSPNYSRTGGRESPLHF. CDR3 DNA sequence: TGTGCCAGCAGCCCCAACTATTCTAGGACAGGGGGGAGAGAATCACCCCTCCACTTT.

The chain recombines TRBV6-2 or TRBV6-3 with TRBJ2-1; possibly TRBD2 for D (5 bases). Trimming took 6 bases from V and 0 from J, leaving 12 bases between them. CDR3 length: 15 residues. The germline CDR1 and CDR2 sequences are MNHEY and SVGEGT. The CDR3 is CASSLEGGSYNEQFF. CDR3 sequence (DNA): TGTGCCAGCAGCCTAGAGGGCGGCTCCTACAATGAGCAGTTCTTC.

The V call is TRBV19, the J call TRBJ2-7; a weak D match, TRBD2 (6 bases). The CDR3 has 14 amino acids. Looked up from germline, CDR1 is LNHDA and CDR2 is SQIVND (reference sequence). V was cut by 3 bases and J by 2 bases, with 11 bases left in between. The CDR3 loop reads CASSIAAGTYEQYF. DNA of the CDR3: TGTGCCAGTAGTATTGCCGCGGGAACCTACGAGCAGTACTTC.

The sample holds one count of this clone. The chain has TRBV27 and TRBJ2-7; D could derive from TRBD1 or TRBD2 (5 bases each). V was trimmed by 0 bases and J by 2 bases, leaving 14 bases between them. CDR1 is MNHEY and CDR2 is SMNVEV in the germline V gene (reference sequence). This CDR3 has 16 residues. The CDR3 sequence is CASSLSGVSGAYEQYF. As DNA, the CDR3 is TGTGCCAGCAGTTTATCGGGGGTAAGTGGGGCCTACGAGCAGTACTTC.

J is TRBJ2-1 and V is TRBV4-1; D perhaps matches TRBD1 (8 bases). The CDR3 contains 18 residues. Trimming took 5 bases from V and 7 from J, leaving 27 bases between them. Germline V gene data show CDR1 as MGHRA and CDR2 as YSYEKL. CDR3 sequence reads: CASSNPFLEGQGGNEQFF. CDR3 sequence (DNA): TGCGCCAGCAGCAACCCTTTCCTGGAAGGACAGGGAGGGAATGAGCAGTTCTTC.

The CDR3 sequence is CASSISLGRSEYF. CDR3 DNA sequence: TGTGCCAGCAGCATTAGCTTAGGACGGAGCGAGTACTTC. V and J are TRBV6-2 or TRBV6-3 and TRBJ2-7; D is uncertain. This CDR3 has 13 residues. Germline V lookup: CDR1 MNHEY, CDR2 SVGEGT. V lost 6 bases and J 11 bases, leaving 20 bases between the germline ends.